This passage covers 30 T cell receptor beta chains from one sample sequenced in a study of T cell repertoires in cytomegalovirus infection. TCRdb itself ran the reads through MiXCR, one entry per CDR3 protein. The sample holds some 200,000 distinct CDR3 sequences, approximately 9.7% seen once. The sequenced sample consisted of PBMCs. These receptors were obtained from a human donor in good health (CMV status not recorded). Some clones in this sample may be carry-over from other donors' samples.

This clonotype showed up many times. V gene TRBV7-2 combines with J gene TRBJ2-1, with 11 nucleotides matching TRBD2. V lost 4 bases, J lost 7 bases, and 9 bases stayed unmatched. The length of the CDR3 is 16 residues. CDR1 is SGHTA and CDR2 is FQGNSA in the germline V gene. CDR3 nucleotides: TGTGCCAGCAGCTCCCGCCTAGCGGGAGGCTGGAATGAGCAGTTCTTC. Protein sequence: CASSSRLAGGWNEQFF.

This clonotype has ten or more counts. The V gene is TRBV5-4, the J gene TRBJ2-1, with 9 bases that match TRBD2. Germline V gene sequence: CDR1 SGHNT, CDR2 YYREEE (reference sequence). V gave up 4 bases and J gave up 6 bases; unmatched junction bases: 8. The CDR3 is 15 amino acids. In DNA form, the CDR3 reads TGTGCCAGCAGCCCTAGACTAGCGGACTTCAATGAGCAGTTCTTC. Encoded protein: CASSPRLADFNEQFF.

This clonotype was recorded many times. This chain connects TRBV7-8 to TRBJ1-5, with D hard to call. Trimming stripped 4 bases from V and 0 bases from J, with 16 bases between. CDR3 length equals 17 residues. In germline, CDR1 is SGHVS, CDR2 FQNEAQ. For the CDR3, the DNA is TGTGCCAGCAGCTGGGAGGTAGTGGGCTATAGCAATCAGCCCCAGCATTTT. This encodes CASSWEVVGYSNQPQHF.

This clonotype was seen repeatedly, ten times or more. CDR3 sequence reads: CASSQVLGHTEAFF. The CDR3 DNA reads as TGTGCCAGCAGCCAAGTCCTCGGTCACACTGAAGCTTTCTTT. The chain links TRBV4-2 to TRBJ1-1; D is unresolved. CDR3 size: 14 residues. CDR1 is LGHNA and CDR2 is YNFKEQ in the germline V gene. Trimming cost V 1 base and J 3 bases, with 9 bases left between them.

This clonotype was recorded many times. V and J are TRBV4-1 and TRBJ2-1, with 9 bases identical to TRBD2. V lost 2 bases, J lost 2 bases, and 4 bases stayed unmatched. This CDR3 has 16 amino acids. Germline values: CDR1 MGHRA, CDR2 YSYEKL. The CDR3 loop reads CASSQPRGRAYNEQFF. The CDR3 DNA is TGCGCCAGCAGCCAACCACGCGGGAGGGCCTACAATGAGCAGTTCTTC.

The chain has TRBV29-1 and TRBJ1-2; D not resolved. The CDR3 totals 13 residues. V lost 3 bases and J lost 8, with 16 bases in between. CDR1 is SQVTM, CDR2 ANQGSEA, per germline. The CDR3 spells CSVEWYLPGGYTF. The CDR3 region has the DNA TGCAGCGTTGAGTGGTATCTCCCGGGAGGCTACACCTTC.

In DNA, the CDR3 is TGCAGTGCTAGGCGGAATAATTCACCCCTCCACTTT. Its translation is CSARRNNSPLHF. This rearrangement joins TRBV20-1 to TRBJ1-6; no firm D call. Germline CDR1 and CDR2: DFQATT and SNEGSKA (reference sequence). V gave up 3 bases and J gave up 5 bases, with 5 bases separating them. This CDR3 region has 12 residues.

V gene TRBV15 combines with J gene TRBJ2-1; TRBD2 might be the D (5 bases). This CDR3 region has 12 residues. The V end lost 5 bases, the J end lost 11 bases, and 13 bases lay between the germline ends. The V gene's germline CDR1 is LNHNV and CDR2 YYDKDF (reference sequence). CDR3 coding DNA: TGTGCCACCAGCGACGCGGGTGCAAAGCAGTTCTTC. Encoded protein: CATSDAGAKQFF.

In its sample, this clonotype was seen a few times. The CDR3 DNA follows: TGTGCCAGCAGCCAAGGGGGGGGGTTTTATGAAAAACTGTTTTTT. It specifies CASSQGGGFYEKLFF. The rearrangement links TRBV3-1 to TRBJ1-4, with D possibly matching TRBD1 (5 bases). Germline V CDR1 and CDR2: LGHDT, YNNKEL (reference sequence). The CDR3 is 15 residues long. The V gene lost 1 base and the J gene lost 6 bases, with 12 bases spanning the gap.

V usage is TRBV29-1 and J usage is TRBJ2-1; D is ambiguous. The V end was cut by 3 bases, the J end by 0 bases, with 15 bases between. The CDR3 covers 16 residues. Germline assignment: CDR1 SQVTM and CDR2 ANQGSEA. CDR3 amino acids: CSVDPRQDSSYNEQFF. The CDR3 DNA reads TGCAGCGTTGACCCGAGGCAGGATAGCTCCTACAATGAGCAGTTCTTC.

J is TRBJ2-3 and V is TRBV29-1; possible D gene TRBD2, 6 bases. V dropped 1 base and J dropped 6 bases, with 11 bases sitting between them. The CDR3 has 13 amino acids. Germline values: CDR1 SQVTM, CDR2 ANQGSEA. The CDR3 loop is CSVEAHGRDTQYF. The CDR3 DNA follows: TGCAGCGTTGAAGCCCATGGGAGGGATACGCAGTATTTT.

This clonotype was found many times. This sequence joins TRBV28 and TRBJ2-2; 7 bases map to TRBD1. Losses at the gene ends were 3 bases for V and 0 bases for J; bases not matched to a gene: 7. Per the germline V gene, CDR1 is MDHEN and CDR2 is SYDVKM. The CDR3 runs to 17 residues. CDR3 residues: CASSFGPGTANTGELFF. The CDR3 DNA sequence: TGTGCCAGCAGTTTTGGACCGGGGACAGCGAACACCGGGGAGCTGTTTTTT.

This clonotype was seen repeatedly, ten times or more. The chain employs TRBV7-8 and TRBJ2-7; 14 nucleotides match TRBD2. Germline loops: CDR1 SGHVS, CDR2 FQNEAQ. Losses at the gene ends were 10 bases for V and 3 bases for J; bases not matched to a gene: 17. This CDR3 has 18 amino acids. CDR3 residues: CATSRSLSGTSGSYEQYF. CDR3 DNA sequence: TGTGCCACCTCCAGATCCCTTTCCGGGACTAGCGGGAGCTACGAGCAGTACTTC.

The table lists this clonotype with many counts. V is TRBV5-1 and J is TRBJ2-5; the match to TRBD2 covers 8 bases. V gave up 1 base and J gave up 4 bases; unmatched junction bases: 9. The CDR3 has 16 residues. The germline V gene has CDR1 SGHRS and CDR2 YFSETQ. The CDR3 bases are TGCGCCAGCAGCTTGTGGGGTAGCGGGGCCCCAGAGACCCAGTACTTC. As protein: CASSLWGSGAPETQYF.

The rearrangement joins TRBV4-2 to TRBJ2-2; TRBD2 is a possible D gene (6 bases). Per the germline V gene, CDR1 is LGHNA and CDR2 is YNFKEQ. This CDR3 is 17 amino acids long. Trimming stripped 0 bases from V and 4 bases from J, with 15 bases between. The CDR3 DNA reads TGTGCCAGCAGCCAAGATTTTACGGGAGATTTCACCGGGGAGCTGTTTTTT. It yields the protein CASSQDFTGDFTGELFF.

This clonotype was recorded many times. The chain uses TRBV7-6 and TRBJ2-1, with a weak D call TRBD2 (5 bases). CDR1 SGHVS and CDR2 FNYEAQ come from the germline V gene. CDR3 length: 16 residues. V was pared by 4 bases and J by 4 bases, with 17 bases between. Here the CDR3 DNA reads TGTGCCAGCAGCTCCCGGTCGAAGGAGGCTTACAATGAGCAGTTCTTC. Its translation is CASSSRSKEAYNEQFF.

The chain links TRBV6-2 or TRBV6-3 to TRBJ2-6, with 8 bases identical to TRBD1. Germline loops: CDR1 MNHEY, CDR2 SVGEGT. Trimming took 2 bases from V and 0 from J; bases not matched to a gene: 12. This CDR3 has 20 amino acids. CDR3 DNA sequence: TGTGCCAGCAGTTACCCACGGTGGACAGGGAGTACCTCTGGGGCCAACGTCCTGACTTTC. It translates to CASSYPRWTGSTSGANVLTF.

By share, this clonotype ranks as medium-sized. The chain recombines TRBV5-4 with TRBJ2-3; D unclear. The germline gives CDR1 SGHNT, CDR2 YYREEE (reference sequence). The CDR3 loop spans 12 amino acids. Deletions cut 4 bases from V and 2 bases from J, with 5 bases between. DNA for the CDR3: TGTGCCAGCAGCCACAACACAGATACGCAGTATTTT. Its protein product is CASSHNTDTQYF. The full variable domain, its missing parts supplied by reference TRBV5-4 and TRBJ2-3, is ETGVTQSPTHLIKTRGQQVTLRCSSQSGHNTVSWYQQALGQGPQFIFQYYREEENGRGNFPPRFSGLQFPNYSSELNVNALELDDSALYLCASSHNTDTQYFGPGTRLTVL.

This clonotype has a count of ten or more. This sequence joins TRBV7-9 and TRBJ1-1; 9 nucleotides agree with TRBD1. Germline trimming cut 5 bases from V and 6 bases from J; bases unmatched to any gene: 7. The CDR3 covers 14 residues. In germline, CDR1 is SEHNR, CDR2 FQNEAQ (reference sequence). The CDR3: CASSPGTGSSEAFF. The CDR3 DNA reads TGTGCCAGCAGCCCCGGGACAGGGTCGTCTGAAGCTTTCTTT.

The chain is built from TRBV7-9 and TRBJ2-1; the match to TRBD2 covers 11 bases. The CDR3 has 19 residues. Germline CDR1 and CDR2: SEHNR and FQNEAQ (reference sequence). V lost 5 bases to trimming and J lost 9 bases; unmatched junction nucleotides: 21. CDR3 sequence (DNA): TGTGCCAGCAGCCACCACGAGAGCTTAACTAGCGGGAGACGTGGTGAGCAGTTCTTC. Its protein product is CASSHHESLTSGRRGEQFF.

The V gene is TRBV12-3 or TRBV12-4, the J gene TRBJ1-3; D is unresolved. V was shortened by 6 bases and J by 8 bases, with 17 bases between the two germline ends. The CDR3 has 14 residues. The CDR3 DNA reads as TGTGCCAGCAGCCTCGGGTCTTCGGTGGACACCATATATTTT. Translated: CASSLGSSVDTIYF.

This clonotype showed up just a few times. The genes are TRBV5-5 and TRBJ1-2; D not certain. This CDR3 has 13 residues. V was pared by 0 bases and J by 3 bases, with 6 bases between. Germline V gene sequence: CDR1 SGHKS, CDR2 YYEKEE (reference sequence). The CDR3 DNA is TGTGCCAGCAGCTTGGGTCAGGACTATGGCTACACCTTC. It encodes CASSLGQDYGYTF.

There are a few counts of this clonotype. The chain combines TRBV7-9 with TRBJ2-3, with D possibly being TRBD2 (5 bases). V was clipped by 1 base and J by 0 bases, with 11 bases between them. The CDR3 length is 16 residues. Per germline, CDR1 SEHNR and CDR2 FQNEAQ (reference sequence). CDR3: CASSLGSGSSTDTQYF. The CDR3 nucleotides read TGTGCCAGCAGCTTAGGATCGGGGAGTAGCACAGATACGCAGTATTTT.

This clonotype was picked up many times. This sequence joins TRBV15 and TRBJ2-1; D perhaps matches TRBD2 (5 bases). Germline assignment: CDR1 LNHNV and CDR2 YYDKDF (reference sequence). The V gene lost 1 base and the J gene lost 7 bases, with 17 bases spanning the gap. CDR3 length: 16 amino acids. The chain's CDR3 is CATSRAPVVGANEQFF. The DNA for the CDR3 is TGTGCCACCAGCAGAGCCCCTGTGGTGGGAGCAAATGAGCAGTTCTTC.

The J gene is TRBJ1-6, the V gene TRBV27; D not resolved. The germline CDR1 and CDR2 sequences are MNHEY and SMNVEV (reference sequence). V was shortened by 1 base and J by 7 bases, with 11 bases between the two germline ends. CDR3 length: 15 residues. The CDR3 region is CASSLLGAGNSPLHF. In nucleotides, the CDR3 is TGTGCCAGCAGTTTATTAGGCGCGGGAAATTCACCCCTCCACTTT.

The chain employs TRBV20-1 and TRBJ2-5; 7 bases align to TRBD2. CDR1 and CDR2 (germline): DFQATT, SNEGSKA (reference sequence). This CDR3 has 14 residues. V shed 4 bases, J shed 5 bases, and the junction held 10 bases outside the gene matches. CDR3 loop: CSAKHGRESETQYF. CDR3 bases: TGCAGTGCTAAGCATGGGCGGGAGTCGGAGACCCAGTACTTC.

Ten or more counts support this clonotype. This chain joins TRBV7-2 and TRBJ2-1, with TRBD2 matching over 9 bases. V lost 5 bases and J lost 0; bases outside the gene matches: 17. Germline CDR1 SGHTA, CDR2 FQGNSA. This CDR3 spans 20 amino acids. CDR3 DNA: TGTGCCAGCAGCCCAAAGGGGCGGGAGGGCCAGGTTTTCTCCTACAATGAGCAGTTCTTC. It encodes CASSPKGREGQVFSYNEQFF.

This clonotype has ten or more counts. The chain carries TRBV6-6 and TRBJ1-6, with D perhaps TRBD1 (6 bases). Per germline, CDR1 MNHNY and CDR2 SVGAGI (reference sequence). Trimming took off 6 bases at V and 10 bases at J, with 16 bases between the two ends. The CDR3 loop spans 14 amino acids. CDR3 residues: CASSWDGDNSPLHF. DNA for the CDR3: TGTGCCAGCAGCTGGGACGGGGACAACTCACCCCTCCACTTT.

This clonotype has at least ten counts. Here the CDR3 DNA reads TGTGCCAGCAGTTACGCCCCGACGGAGGAACTGACTGAAGCTTTCTTT. Translating it yields CASSYAPTEELTEAFF. The V call is TRBV6-5, the J call TRBJ1-1; D gene ambiguous. This CDR3 comprises 16 residues. The V gene lost 2 bases and the J gene lost 5 bases, with 18 bases spanning the gap. CDR1 MNHEY and CDR2 SVGAGI come from the germline V gene.

This clonotype was counted ten times or more. The chain employs TRBV19 and TRBJ1-5; 9 bases match TRBD1. This CDR3 is built from 15 residues. Germline V gives CDR1 LNHDA, CDR2 SQIVND (reference sequence). V lost 3 bases and J lost 3; bases outside the gene matches: 3. DNA of the CDR3: TGTGCCAGTAGTATGGGGACAGGGTTCAATCAGCCCCAGCATTTT. Translating gives CASSMGTGFNQPQHF.